A selection of T cell receptor beta chains follows, all from one sample in a study of a mutant IDH1 vaccine in newly diagnosed glioma. These TCRs' antigens remain unknown. Assay used: immunoSEQ multiplex PCR; TCRdb lists only in-frame clones, some missing. Of approximately 80,000 clones listed, roughly four fifths were seen once; the top ten hold 5% to 6.5%. The sequenced sample was PBMCs, obtained from a glioma patient whose treatment included an IDH1 peptide vaccine. The receptors shown here come from a man aged 40-49 years with glioma. Both conserved end residues are part of each CDR3. Each record gives: D gene, J gene, V gene, clone size, CDR3 DNA, CDR3 protein. The D gene is left open where the match is weak. Size tells how often a clone was seen (once, few, many) or the class of an expanded clone, and some rows leave it out.

-	TRBJ1-5	TRBV6-6	-	TGTGCCAGCAGTTGGGGGAGCAATCAGCCCCAGCATTTT	CASSWGSNQPQHF
-	TRBJ1-4	TRBV5-1	-	TGCGCCAGCAGCTTTTACTCAGGGTCAACTAATGAAAAACTGTTTTTT	CASSFYSGSTNEKLFF
-	TRBJ1-1	TRBV7-9	few	TGTGCCAGCAGCTTAGGAAATTTAGCCGGGGGCACTGAAGCTTTCTTT	CASSLGNLAGGTEAFF
-	TRBJ2-7	TRBV6-6	-	TGTGCCAGCAGTTCGCGTCGGTACGAGCAGTACTTC	CASSSRRYEQYF
TRBD1	TRBJ2-5	TRBV30	-	TGTGCCTGGGGGACAGGGGCCGTTGGAGAGACCCAGTACTTC	CAWGTGAVGETQYF
TRBD2	TRBJ2-1	TRBV6-4	-	TGTGCCAGCAGTGACTCTAGCGGGAGCTACAATGAGCAGTTCTTC	CASSDSSGSYNEQFF
TRBD1	TRBJ1-1	TRBV11-2	few	TGTGCCAGCAGCCCCCGGCCGGGACAGTTAAACACTGAAGCTTTCTTT	CASSPRPGQLNTEAFF
-	TRBJ1-2	TRBV5-1	medium-sized	TGCGCCAGCAGCTTGGGGGGAAGAGGGAACTATGGCTACACCTTC	CASSLGGRGNYGYTF
TRBD2	TRBJ2-1	TRBV18	-	TGTGCCAGCTCCCCGACTAGCGGGAGGTCCAATGAGCAGTTCTTC	CASSPTSGRSNEQFF
-	TRBJ1-2	TRBV7-9	many	TGTGCCAGCACACTAAAGGCTCCTGGCTATGGCTACACCTTC	CASTLKAPGYGYTF
-	TRBJ2-1	TRBV9	-	TGTGCCAGCAGCTCCAGGGGGGGACTAGACAATGAGCAGTTCTTC	CASSSRGGLDNEQFF
TRBD2	TRBJ2-3	TRBV9	few	TGTGCCAGCAGCGCCATTAGCGGGGGGACAGATACGCAGTATTTT	CASSAISGGTDTQYF
-	TRBJ1-5	TRBV5-4	few	TGTGCCAGCAGCTTAGGGACGGATCACACTCAGCCCCAGCATTTT	CASSLGTDHTQPQHF
-	TRBJ2-7	TRBV10-3	once	TGTGCCATCACCGAACCCGGACTTCTCTACGAGCAGTACTTC	CAITEPGLLYEQYF
-	TRBJ1-4	TRBV9	-	TGTGCCAGCAGTAATAGACTAGGGGAAAAACTGTTTTTT	CASSNRLGEKLFF
-	TRBJ2-7	TRBV12-2	once	TGTGCAAGTCGCTTAGAATGGACTAGCGGGAGGGTGTGCGACGAGCAGTACTTC	CASRLEWTSGRVCDEQYF
-	TRBJ1-3	TRBV19	-	TGTGCCAGTAGTATGGGACCAGGGCCCGGAAACACCATATATTTT	CASSMGPGPGNTIYF